The clone carrying this T cell receptor (beta chain) was counted between two and nine times. The data derive from a study of blood T cells in healthy people across ages. V trimming: 1 base; J trimming: 6 bases; junction bases outside the gene matches: 10. CDR1 and CDR2 (germline): SGHTA, FQGNSA. CDR3 size: 17 residues. Then a second PCR, running roughly 7 to 12 cycles, was carried out with a sample-barcoded 5' primer and a J-beta primer mix. Each cDNA molecule, via a template-switch adaptor with 12 random nucleotides, was tagged. CDR3-containing paired-end reads numbered at least 2.5 million in each sample. Via MiXCR, TCRdb re-called the 5' RACE reads, giving one row per CDR3 protein. The table shows roughly 570,000 distinct CDR3 sequences, with 27% occurring only once.

This receptor was taken from a woman between 70 and 85 years old in good health. The specimen sequenced was blood. The gene calls are TRBV7-2 and TRBJ2-4, with 9 bases identical to TRBD1. The CDR3 nucleotides are TGTGCCAGCAGCTTAGGGGGGACAGGGAAGCCAGCAAACATTCAGTACTTC. This encodes CASSLGGTGKPANIQYF.